The sequence of this T cell receptor (beta chain) was determined in a study of blood T cell repertoires in COVID-19. Residents of about two dozen US areas, aged about 18 to 95 years, made up the participants. The CDR3 is 16 amino acids. V dropped 0 bases and J dropped 2 bases, with 8 bases sitting between them. Germline V gene data show CDR1 as MNHEY and CDR2 as SVGAGI. Source study methods: Reference gene primer amplification in the assay estimated nucleated cell counts. Only in-frame clones appear in the TCRdb table, and some are missing; sequencing was by immunoSEQ multiplex PCR. For V, J and clone size, that table is used; D and trimming come from the DNA. Here the sample spans 210,000 or so clones, about 84% being singletons.

This TCR derives from a woman between 35 and 50 years old with acute COVID-19. The gene calls are TRBV6-5 and TRBJ2-6, with D maybe TRBD2 (6 bases). What was sequenced was PBMCs or T cells enriched from blood (not recorded which). CDR3 sequence (DNA): TGTGCCAGCAGTTACTCTGGGGGGACTGGGGCCAACGTCCTGACTTTC. Its translation: CASSYSGGTGANVLTF.